The sequence of this T cell receptor beta chain was determined in a study of T cells expressing NK-cell markers. In the study overall: Repertoire data for TCR beta were derived from sorted T cells (CD3+CD56+NKG2C+, CD3+CD56+NKG2C- and CD3+CD56-NKG2C+).

CDR3 length: 14 amino acids. CDR1 SGHVS and CDR2 FQNEAQ come from the germline V gene. Reanalyzing the 5' RACE reads, TCRdb keeps one entry per CDR3 protein, without DNA. The sample has hundreds of thousands of distinct CDR3 sequences. This sequence was found in a woman aged 18 to 75 in good health. Input material: blood T cells: a sorted CD56 or NKG2C T cell subset, CD4+ or CD8+ T cells, or bulk PBMC T cells (not recorded which). This chain joins TRBV7-8 and TRBJ2-3. The CDR3: CASSAHPSGDTQYF.